Shown below are 23 T cell receptor beta chains from a single sample sequenced in a study of molecular identifiers for immune sequencing clone quantification. TCRdb fed the PCR reads into MiXCR, producing one record per CDR3 protein. The sample includes 20,000 or so distinct CDR3 sequences, about a fifth seen only once; the top ten take 6% to 7%. The specimen sequenced was naive CD8+ T cells from blood, with Jurkat cell RNA spiked in. Subset defined: FACS-sorted CD8+CD4-CCR7+CD45RA+ naive T cells. These receptors came from a human donor in good health. Some libraries in this study had Jurkat cell RNA spiked in.

To note about this clonotype: Just one base apart from a much larger clone, this may be a read error. The chain uses TRBV4-3 and TRBJ1-6, with TRBD1 matching over 9 bases. Germline V lookup: CDR1 LGHNA, CDR2 YSLEER. This CDR3 has 15 amino acids. CDR3 protein: CANSLYDRGDSPLHF. The CDR3 DNA reads TGCGCCAACAGCCTTTATGACAGGGGGGATTCACCCCTCCACTTT.

This clonotype was detected only a few times. This sequence joins TRBV4-2 and TRBJ2-2; 8 nucleotides agree with TRBD2. J lost 5 bases, V lost 0 bases, and 8 bases had no gene match. Germline CDR1 and CDR2: LGHNA and YNFKEQ. The CDR3 is made up of 17 amino acids. CDR3 nucleotides: TGTGCCAGCAGCCAAGATGGGCTAGCGGGTTCTACCGGGGAGCTGTTTTTT. It translates to CASSQDGLAGSTGELFF.

This clonotype counts as medium-sized. CDR3 loop: CASSDSEAGVSYNEQFF. CDR3 nucleotide sequence: TGTGCCAGCAGTGACTCCGAAGCGGGAGTATCCTACAATGAGCAGTTCTTC. This rearrangement joins TRBV25-1 to TRBJ2-1; 8 nucleotides align to TRBD2. The length of the CDR3 is 17 residues. The germline gives CDR1 MGHDK, CDR2 SYGVNS. Trimming cost V 3 bases and J 1 base; bases outside gene matches: 8.

As to this clonotype: A much larger clone sits a single nucleotide away, making a read error possible. The chain employs TRBV6-5 and TRBJ1-4, with 11 positions matching TRBD1. Germline V gives CDR1 MNHEY, CDR2 SVGAGI. CDR3 length equals 13 residues. CDR3 amino acids: CAGSGTGGEKLFF. CDR3 nucleotide sequence: TGTGCCGGCAGTGGGACAGGGGGTGAAAAACTGTTTTTT.

At least ten counts were recorded for this clonotype. J is TRBJ2-7 and V is TRBV6-2 or TRBV6-3, with D tentatively TRBD1 (6 bases). Germline V lookup: CDR1 MNHEY, CDR2 SVGEGT. CDR3 size: 14 residues. V lost 8 bases and J 0 bases, leaving 14 bases between the germline ends. The CDR3 nucleotides are TGTGCCAGCGATGGGACATCCAACTCCTACGAGCAGTACTTC. It translates to CASDGTSNSYEQYF.

This clonotype is medium-sized in the sample. The rearrangement joins TRBV13 to TRBJ2-7; the D is unclear. Germline values: CDR1 PRHDT, CDR2 FYEKMQ (reference sequence). Trimming removed 0 bases at V and 2 bases at J, with 5 bases between. The length of the CDR3 is 13 residues. The CDR3 bases are TGTGCCAGCAGCTTAGGGTCTACCTACGAGCAGTACTTC. As protein: CASSLGSTYEQYF.

This clonotype was seen a handful of times. A much more abundant neighbour one base away suggests this may be a read error. Since no conserved phenylalanine or tryptophan closes the CDR3, a read error is the likely cause. The chain has TRBV10-3 and TRBJ2-4; D call uncertain. Germline loops: CDR1 ENHRY, CDR2 SYGVKD. V was shortened by 3 bases and J by 1 base, with 13 bases between the two germline ends. The CDR3 has 16 amino acids. This CDR3 is CAISDERPRAKNIQYL. Here the CDR3 DNA reads TGTGCCATCAGTGATGAGAGACCCCGGGCCAAAAACATTCAGTACCTC.

This clonotype was found many times. The gene calls are TRBV7-9 and TRBJ2-5; 9 nucleotides align to TRBD2. The CDR3 contains 15 residues. Trimming took 4 bases from V and 5 from J; bases not matched to a gene: 8. Germline assignment: CDR1 SEHNR and CDR2 FQNEAQ (reference sequence). The CDR3: CASSYSGSGSETQYF. The CDR3 DNA is TGTGCCAGCAGCTATAGCGGGAGCGGCAGTGAGACCCAGTACTTC.

This clonotype has at least ten counts. In DNA form, the CDR3 reads TGTGCCAGCAGCTTAATGAGGGACACCGGGGAGCTGTTTTTT. Residues: CASSLMRDTGELFF. The rearrangement links TRBV7-8 to TRBJ2-2; a weak D match, TRBD2 (5 bases). The germline V and J ends were trimmed by 2 bases and 3 bases, with 7 bases remaining between them. Germline assignment: CDR1 SGHVS and CDR2 FQNEAQ. CDR3 length: 14 amino acids.

In its sample, this clonotype was seen many times. V usage is TRBV6-2 or TRBV6-3 and J usage is TRBJ2-1, with 12 bases aligning to TRBD2. The CDR3 sequence is 15 residues long. V was clipped by 6 bases and J by 7 bases; unmatched bases: 7. Per the germline V gene, CDR1 is MNHEY and CDR2 is SVGEGT. DNA of the CDR3: TGTGCCAGCAGCCTACTAGCGGGAGGTAGAAATGAGCAGTTCTTC. It specifies CASSLLAGGRNEQFF.

At least ten counts were recorded for this clonotype. The chain's CDR3 is CASSLYAEEQFF. As DNA, the CDR3 is TGTGCCAGCAGCTTATACGCGGAGGAACAGTTCTTC. The chain uses TRBV7-8 and TRBJ2-1; tentatively, D is TRBD2 (5 bases). This CDR3 has 12 amino acids. V lost 2 bases and J 13 bases, leaving 12 bases between the germline ends. Germline assignment: CDR1 SGHVS and CDR2 FQNEAQ. The variable domain in full, with the rest retrieved from reference TRBV7-8 and TRBJ2-1, is GAGVSQSPRYKVAKRGQDVALRCDPISGHVSLFWYQQALGQGPEFLTYFQNEAQLDKSGLPSDRFFAERPEGSVSTLKIQRTQQEDSAVYLCASSLYAEEQFFGPGTRLTVL.

At least ten counts were recorded for this clonotype. The chain joins TRBV20-1 to TRBJ2-2; D possibly corresponds to TRBD1 (6 bases). The CDR3 is 14 amino acids. The germline CDR1 and CDR2 sequences are DFQATT and SNEGSKA (reference sequence). V shed 5 bases and J shed 6 bases, with 16 bases lying between them. The CDR3 region has the DNA TGCAGTGCTGGAGTTAGAACAGGGCCCGGGGAGCTGTTTTTT. Its protein is CSAGVRTGPGELFF.

The chain joins TRBV7-8 to TRBJ2-7; TRBD1 is a possible D gene (5 bases). V was shortened by 1 base and J by 5 bases, with 12 bases between the two germline ends. CDR1 is SGHVS, CDR2 FQNEAQ, per germline. CDR3 length: 14 residues. The CDR3 DNA reads TGTGCCAGCAGCTTAGTGTTGGGGCGGCACGAGCAGTACTTC. The encoded protein is CASSLVLGRHEQYF.

This clonotype is termed medium-sized. The V gene is TRBV12-3 or TRBV12-4, the J gene TRBJ2-2; unclear D gene. There are 12 residues in the CDR3. V was trimmed by 3 bases and J by 7 bases, leaving 6 bases between them. The DNA for the CDR3 is TGTGCCAGCAGTTTTTTCGGCGGGGAGCTGTTTTTT. As protein: CASSFFGGELFF.

The DNA for the CDR3 is TGTGCCAGCAGTTCTAGAGGAAACCTAAACACCGGGGAGCTGTTTTTT. It specifies CASSSRGNLNTGELFF. V and J are TRBV28 and TRBJ2-2; D uncertain. CDR1 MDHEN and CDR2 SYDVKM come from the germline V gene. V was clipped by 4 bases and J by 2 bases, with 14 bases between them. The CDR3 runs to 16 residues.

This clonotype is medium-sized within its sample. CDR3 sequence: CASSLPQALTYEQYF. CDR3 in DNA: TGTGCCAGCAGCTTACCACAGGCATTGACCTACGAGCAGTACTTC. The chain uses TRBV7-3 and TRBJ2-7, with TRBD1 as a possible D gene (5 bases). From germline, CDR1 is SGHTA and CDR2 FQGTGA. The CDR3 consists of 15 residues. V shed 2 bases and J shed 2 bases, with 13 bases lying between them.

A note on this clonotype: This may arise from a read error, as a much more abundant clone is one base away. The J gene is TRBJ2-7, the V gene TRBV28, with D possibly TRBD2 on 6 matching bases. Germline CDR1 is MDHEN and CDR2 is SYDVKM. This CDR3 spans 12 amino acids. The CDR3 nucleotides are TGTGCCAGCAGTTTATGGGGAAGCGGGCGGCGCTTC. This encodes CASSLWGSGRRF.

This clonotype ranks as medium-sized. The gene calls are TRBV7-2 and TRBJ2-1, with a weak D call TRBD2 (6 bases). Germline V CDR1 and CDR2: SGHTA, FQGNSA. Trimming removed 1 base from V and 14 bases from J, with 15 bases in between. The CDR3 totals 13 residues. CDR3 protein: CASSLEAGWGKFF. In nucleotides, the CDR3 is TGTGCCAGCAGCTTAGAAGCGGGTTGGGGGAAGTTCTTC.

The table lists this clonotype with many counts. J is TRBJ2-7 and V is TRBV4-1; D is unclear. This CDR3 comprises 15 residues. Trimming removed 1 base from V and 3 bases from J, with 13 bases in between. Germline assignment: CDR1 MGHRA and CDR2 YSYEKL. The CDR3, as DNA: TGCGCCAGCAGCCAAGGGGCCCAGCTGAACTACGAGCAGTACTTC. Translated: CASSQGAQLNYEQYF.

This clonotype has at least ten counts. The chain combines TRBV27 with TRBJ2-7, with TRBD2 as a possible D gene (5 bases). The CDR3 has 14 amino acids. Germline CDR1 and CDR2: MNHEY and SMNVEV (reference sequence). V lost 5 bases and J lost 4, with 15 bases in between. This chain's CDR3 is CASSPRAGFYEQYF. In DNA, the CDR3 is TGTGCCAGCAGTCCCCGGGCGGGCTTTTACGAGCAGTACTTC.

Of note for this clonotype: This may stem from a read error, because a much larger clone lies one nucleotide away. This sequence joins TRBV4-1 and TRBJ1-1; the D is unclear. The CDR3 is made up of 14 amino acids. The V gene's germline CDR1 is MGHRA and CDR2 YSYEKL. CDR3 DNA: TGCGCCGGCAGCCAAATCGGGAGCAGGTTTGAAGCTTTCTTT. It translates to CAGSQIGSRFEAFF.

V gene TRBV11-2 combines with J gene TRBJ2-2; D is uncertain. The length of the CDR3 is 13 residues. V was shortened by 1 base and J by 3 bases, with 3 bases between the two germline ends. CDR1 and CDR2 (germline): SGHAT, FQNNGV. CDR3 nucleotides: TGTGCCAGCAGCTTAGCACACACCGGGGAGCTGTTTTTT. Translated, it gives CASSLAHTGELFF.

The DNA for the CDR3 is TGTGCCACCAGCAGTTCCGGGATTGAAGAGACCCAGTACTTC. Translated, it gives CATSSSGIEETQYF. The chain carries TRBV15 and TRBJ2-5, with D possibly TRBD2 on 5 matching bases. The germline gives CDR1 LNHNV, CDR2 YYDKDF (reference sequence). V gave up 3 bases and J gave up 3 bases, with 11 bases separating them. This CDR3 is built from 14 residues.